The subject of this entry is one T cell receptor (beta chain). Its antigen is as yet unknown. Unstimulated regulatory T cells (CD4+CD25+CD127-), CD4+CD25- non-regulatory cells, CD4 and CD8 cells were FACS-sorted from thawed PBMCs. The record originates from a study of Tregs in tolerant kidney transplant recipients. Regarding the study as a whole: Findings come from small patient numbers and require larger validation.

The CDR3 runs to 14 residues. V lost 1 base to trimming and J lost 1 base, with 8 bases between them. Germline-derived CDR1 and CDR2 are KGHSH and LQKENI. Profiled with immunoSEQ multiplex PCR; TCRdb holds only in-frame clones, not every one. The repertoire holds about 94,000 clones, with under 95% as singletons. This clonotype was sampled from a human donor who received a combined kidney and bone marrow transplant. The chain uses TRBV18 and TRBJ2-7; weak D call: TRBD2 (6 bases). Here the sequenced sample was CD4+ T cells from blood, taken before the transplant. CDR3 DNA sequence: TGTGCCAGCTCACCACGCGGGGAATCCTACGAGCAGTACTTC. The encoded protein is CASSPRGESYEQYF.